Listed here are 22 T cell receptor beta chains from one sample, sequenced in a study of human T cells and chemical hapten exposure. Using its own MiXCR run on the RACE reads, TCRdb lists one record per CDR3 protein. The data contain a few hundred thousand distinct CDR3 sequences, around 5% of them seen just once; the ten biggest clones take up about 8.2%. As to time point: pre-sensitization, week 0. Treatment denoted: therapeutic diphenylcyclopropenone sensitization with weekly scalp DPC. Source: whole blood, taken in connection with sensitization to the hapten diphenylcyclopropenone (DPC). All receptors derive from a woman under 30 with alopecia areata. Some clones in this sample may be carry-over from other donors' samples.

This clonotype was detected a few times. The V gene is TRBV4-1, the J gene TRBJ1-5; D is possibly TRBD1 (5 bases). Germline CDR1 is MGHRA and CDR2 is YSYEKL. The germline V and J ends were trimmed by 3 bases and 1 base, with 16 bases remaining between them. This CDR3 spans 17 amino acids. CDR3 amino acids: CASSQGPRDQSNQPQHF. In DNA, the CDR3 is TGCGCCAGCAGCCAGGGGCCGAGGGACCAGAGCAATCAGCCCCAGCATTTT.

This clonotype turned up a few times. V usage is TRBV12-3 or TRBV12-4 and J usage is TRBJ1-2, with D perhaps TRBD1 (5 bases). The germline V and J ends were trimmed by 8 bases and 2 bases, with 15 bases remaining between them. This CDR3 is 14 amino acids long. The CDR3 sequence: CASGDGLINYGYTF. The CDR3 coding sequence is TGTGCCAGCGGGGACGGCCTGATCAACTATGGCTACACCTTC.

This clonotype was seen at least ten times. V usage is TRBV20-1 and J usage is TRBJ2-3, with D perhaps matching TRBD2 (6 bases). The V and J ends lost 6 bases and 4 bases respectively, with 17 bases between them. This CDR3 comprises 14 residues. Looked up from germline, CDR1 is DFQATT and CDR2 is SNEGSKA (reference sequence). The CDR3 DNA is TGCAGTGCCCCCGGTACGGGGGTGGCAGATACGCAGTATTTT. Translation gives CSAPGTGVADTQYF.

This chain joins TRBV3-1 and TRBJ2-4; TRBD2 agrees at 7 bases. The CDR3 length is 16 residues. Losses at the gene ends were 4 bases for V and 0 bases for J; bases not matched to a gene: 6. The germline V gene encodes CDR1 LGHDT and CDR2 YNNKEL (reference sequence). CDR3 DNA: TGTGCCAGCAGCCTCCGGGGGGTCCTAGCCAAAAACATTCAGTACTTC. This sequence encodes CASSLRGVLAKNIQYF.

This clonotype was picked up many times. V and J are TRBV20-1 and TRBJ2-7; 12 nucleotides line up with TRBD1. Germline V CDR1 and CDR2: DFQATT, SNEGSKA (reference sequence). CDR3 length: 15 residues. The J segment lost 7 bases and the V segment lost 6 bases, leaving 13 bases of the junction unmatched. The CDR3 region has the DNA TGCAGTGCCGGACCCGGGACAGGGGGCCCCCAGGAGCAGTACTTC. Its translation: CSAGPGTGGPQEQYF.

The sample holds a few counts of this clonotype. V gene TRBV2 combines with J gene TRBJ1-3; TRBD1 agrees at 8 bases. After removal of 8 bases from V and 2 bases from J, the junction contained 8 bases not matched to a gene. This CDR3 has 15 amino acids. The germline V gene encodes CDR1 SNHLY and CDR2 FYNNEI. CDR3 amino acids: CASRMQGATGNTIYF. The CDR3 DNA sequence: TGTGCCAGCCGGATGCAGGGGGCTACTGGAAACACCATATATTTT.

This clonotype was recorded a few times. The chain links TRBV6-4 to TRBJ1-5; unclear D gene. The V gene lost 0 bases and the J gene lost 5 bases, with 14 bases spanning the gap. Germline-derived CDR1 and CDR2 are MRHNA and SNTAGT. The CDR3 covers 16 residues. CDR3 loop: CASSDSGGNSDQPQHF. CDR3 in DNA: TGTGCCAGCAGTGACTCGGGAGGTAACAGCGATCAGCCCCAGCATTTT.

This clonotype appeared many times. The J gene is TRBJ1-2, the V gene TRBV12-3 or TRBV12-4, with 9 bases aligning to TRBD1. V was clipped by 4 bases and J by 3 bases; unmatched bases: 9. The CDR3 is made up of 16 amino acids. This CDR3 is CASSSNRGHGDYGYTF. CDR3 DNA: TGTGCCAGCAGTTCAAACAGGGGGCACGGGGACTATGGCTACACCTTC.

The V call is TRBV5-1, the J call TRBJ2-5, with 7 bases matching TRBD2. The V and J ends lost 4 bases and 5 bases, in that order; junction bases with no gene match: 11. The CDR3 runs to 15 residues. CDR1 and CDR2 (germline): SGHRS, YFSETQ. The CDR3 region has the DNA TGCGCCAGCAGCGGGGCGGGAGACCGAGGGGAGACCCAGTACTTC. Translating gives CASSGAGDRGETQYF.

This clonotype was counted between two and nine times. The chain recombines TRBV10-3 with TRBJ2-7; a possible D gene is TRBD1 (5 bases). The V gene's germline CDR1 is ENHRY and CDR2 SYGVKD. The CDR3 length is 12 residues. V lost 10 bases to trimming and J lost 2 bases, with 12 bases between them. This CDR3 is CATARATYEQYF. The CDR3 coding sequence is TGTGCCACGGCCAGGGCTACCTACGAGCAGTACTTC.

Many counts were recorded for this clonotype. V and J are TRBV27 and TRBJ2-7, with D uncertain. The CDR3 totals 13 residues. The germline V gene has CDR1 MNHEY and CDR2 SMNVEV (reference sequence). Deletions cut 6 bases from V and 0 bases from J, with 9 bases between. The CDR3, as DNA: TGTGCCAGCAGCTTCTCCAGCTCCTACGAGCAGTACTTC. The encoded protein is CASSFSSSYEQYF.

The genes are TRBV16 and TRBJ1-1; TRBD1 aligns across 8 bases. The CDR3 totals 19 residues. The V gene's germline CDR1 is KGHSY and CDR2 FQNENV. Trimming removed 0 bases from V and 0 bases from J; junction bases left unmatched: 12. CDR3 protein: CASSQSILAGGLMNTEAFF. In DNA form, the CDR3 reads TGTGCCAGCAGCCAATCAATTCTGGCAGGGGGCCTTATGAACACTGAAGCTTTCTTT.

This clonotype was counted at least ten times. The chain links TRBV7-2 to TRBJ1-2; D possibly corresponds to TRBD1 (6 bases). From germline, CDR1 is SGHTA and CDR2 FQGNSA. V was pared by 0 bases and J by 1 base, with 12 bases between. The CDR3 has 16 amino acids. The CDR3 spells CASSLAVRGNNYGYTF. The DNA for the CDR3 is TGTGCCAGCAGCTTAGCGGTCAGGGGCAATAACTATGGCTACACCTTC. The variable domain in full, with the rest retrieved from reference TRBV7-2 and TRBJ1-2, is GAGVSQSPSNKVTEKGKDVELRCDPISGHTALYWYRQSLGQGLEFLIYFQGNSAPDKSGLPSDRFSAERTGGSVSTLTIQRTQQEDSAVYLCASSLAVRGNNYGYTFGSGTRLTVV.

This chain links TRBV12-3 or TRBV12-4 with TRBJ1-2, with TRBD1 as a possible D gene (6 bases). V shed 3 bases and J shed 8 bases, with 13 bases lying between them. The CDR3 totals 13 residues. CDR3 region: CASSFGGGRGYTF. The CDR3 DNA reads TGTGCCAGCAGTTTCGGGGGCGGACGCGGCTACACCTTC.

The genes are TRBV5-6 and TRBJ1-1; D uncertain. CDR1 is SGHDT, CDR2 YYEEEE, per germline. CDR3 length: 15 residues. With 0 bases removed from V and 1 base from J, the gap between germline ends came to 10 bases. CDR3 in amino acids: CASSLVAGSNTEAFF. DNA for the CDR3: TGTGCCAGCAGCTTGGTCGCAGGATCGAACACTGAAGCTTTCTTT. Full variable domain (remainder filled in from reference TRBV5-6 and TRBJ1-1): DAGVTQSPTHLIKTRGQQVTLRCSPKSGHDTVSWYQQALGQGPQFIFQYYEEEERQRGNFPDRFSGHQFPNYSSELNVNALLLGDSALYLCASSLVAGSNTEAFFGQGTRLTVV.

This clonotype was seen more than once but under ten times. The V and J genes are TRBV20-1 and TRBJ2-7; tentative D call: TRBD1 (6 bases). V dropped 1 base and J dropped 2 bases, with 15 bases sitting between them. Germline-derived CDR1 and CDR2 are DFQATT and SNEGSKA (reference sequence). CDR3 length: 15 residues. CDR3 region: CSARGSGTPTYEQYF. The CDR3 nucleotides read TGCAGTGCTAGAGGTAGTGGGACACCCACCTACGAGCAGTACTTC.

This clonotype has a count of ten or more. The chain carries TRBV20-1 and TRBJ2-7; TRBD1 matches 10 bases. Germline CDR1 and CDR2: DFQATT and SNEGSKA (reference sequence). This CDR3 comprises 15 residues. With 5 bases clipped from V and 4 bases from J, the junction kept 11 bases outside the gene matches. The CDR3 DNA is TGCAGTGCTGTCACGGGACAGGGGTCACCGTACGAGCAGTACTTC. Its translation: CSAVTGQGSPYEQYF.

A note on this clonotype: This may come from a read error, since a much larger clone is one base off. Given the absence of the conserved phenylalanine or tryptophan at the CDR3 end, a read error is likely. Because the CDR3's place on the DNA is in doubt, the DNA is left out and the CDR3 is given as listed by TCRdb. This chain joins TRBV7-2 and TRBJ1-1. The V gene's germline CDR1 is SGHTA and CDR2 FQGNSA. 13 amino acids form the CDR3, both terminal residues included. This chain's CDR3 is CASSPETGRTVFI.

The CDR3 bases are TGTGCCAGCAGCCCGTTCACCCTGGCCAAAAACATTCAGTACTTC. It codes for CASSPFTLAKNIQYF. This rearrangement joins TRBV28 to TRBJ2-4; D ambiguous. Germline CDR1 is MDHEN and CDR2 is SYDVKM. V was trimmed by 6 bases and J by 1 base, leaving 13 bases between them. The CDR3 spans 15 residues. Variable domain in full (rest from reference TRBV28 and TRBJ2-4): DVKVTQSSRYLVKRTGEKVFLECVQDMDHENMFWYRQDPGLGLRLIYFSYDVKMKEKGDIPEGYSVSREKKERFSLILESASTNQTSMYLCASSPFTLAKNIQYFGAGTRLSVL.

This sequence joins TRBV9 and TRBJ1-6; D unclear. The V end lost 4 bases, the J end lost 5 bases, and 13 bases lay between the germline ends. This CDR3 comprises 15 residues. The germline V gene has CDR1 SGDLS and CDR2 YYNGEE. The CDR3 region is CASSMEGEDNSPLHF. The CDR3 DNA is TGTGCCAGCAGCATGGAGGGCGAGGATAATTCACCCCTCCACTTT.

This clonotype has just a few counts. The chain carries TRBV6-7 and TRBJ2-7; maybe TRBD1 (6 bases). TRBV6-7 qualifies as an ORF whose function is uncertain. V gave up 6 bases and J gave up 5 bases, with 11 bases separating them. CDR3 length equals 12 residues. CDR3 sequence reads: CASRRTADEQYF. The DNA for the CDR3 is TGTGCCAGCAGGAGGACAGCTGACGAGCAGTACTTC.

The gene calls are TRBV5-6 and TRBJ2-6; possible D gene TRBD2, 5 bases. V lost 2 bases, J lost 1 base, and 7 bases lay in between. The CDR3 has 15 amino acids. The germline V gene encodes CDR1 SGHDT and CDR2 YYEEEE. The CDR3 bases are TGTGCCAGCAGCTTCCGGGGATCTGGGGCCAACGTCCTGACTTTC. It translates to CASSFRGSGANVLTF.